Below, 4 T cell receptor beta chains from the same sample are listed, as sequenced in a study of control samples from healthy donors and cancer patients. Profiled with immunoSEQ multiplex PCR; TCRdb holds only in-frame clones, not every one. The repertoire has around 190,000 clones, about 90% of them found once; the top ten carry around 1.5%. Sequencing used blood. Source of these receptors: a woman aged 50 to 60 in good health.

Worth noting for this clone: This CDR3 is also generated by other DNA sequences in the sample. V and J are TRBV11-2 and TRBJ2-3; no reliable D call. This CDR3 is built from 12 residues. V was shortened by 2 bases and J by 3 bases, with 3 bases between the two germline ends. Germline values: CDR1 SGHAT, CDR2 FQNNGV. The CDR3 protein is CASSLPTDTQYF. As DNA, the CDR3 is TGTGCCAGCAGCTTACCGACAGATACGCAGTATTTT.

J is TRBJ1-4 and V is TRBV4-3; D remains unclear. Germline values: CDR1 LGHNA, CDR2 YSLEER. V lost 0 bases to trimming and J lost 7 bases, with 12 bases between them. The CDR3 is 15 residues long. Here the CDR3 DNA reads TGCGCCAGCAGCCAAGATATTGGGCATCTTGAAAAACTGTTTTTT. Translating gives CASSQDIGHLEKLFF.

Note on this clone: This same CDR3 is encoded by further DNA sequences in the sample. V usage is TRBV30 and J usage is TRBJ1-5; 7 bases line up with TRBD1. CDR3 size: 13 residues. Looked up from germline, CDR1 is GTSNPN and CDR2 is SVGIG (reference sequence). J gave up 4 bases and V 2 bases, and 2 bases lay outside the gene matches. The CDR3, as DNA: TGTGCCTGGAGTTTACAGGGGAATCAGCCCCAGCATTTT. It encodes CAWSLQGNQPQHF.

This clone was recorded once. The chain joins TRBV10-3 to TRBJ2-6; a possible D gene is TRBD1 (7 bases). Germline lookup yields CDR1 ENHRY and CDR2 SYGVKD. V gave up 10 bases and J gave up 1 base, with 14 bases separating them. CDR3 size: 15 residues. This CDR3 reads CATQGEVSGANVLTF. CDR3 coding DNA: TGTGCCACTCAGGGGGAGGTATCTGGGGCCAACGTCCTGACTTTC.